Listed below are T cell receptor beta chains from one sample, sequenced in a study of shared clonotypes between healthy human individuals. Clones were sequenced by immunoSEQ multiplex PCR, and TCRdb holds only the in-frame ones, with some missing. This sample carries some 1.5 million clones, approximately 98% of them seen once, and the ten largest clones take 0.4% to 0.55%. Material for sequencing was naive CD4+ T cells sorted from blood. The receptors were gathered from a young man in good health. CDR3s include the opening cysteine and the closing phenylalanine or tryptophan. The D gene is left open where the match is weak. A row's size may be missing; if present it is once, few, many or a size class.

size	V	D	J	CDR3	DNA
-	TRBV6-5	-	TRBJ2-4	CASSYSKQLAKNIQYF	TGTGCCAGCAGTTACTCGAAACAGCTAGCCAAAAACATTCAGTACTTC
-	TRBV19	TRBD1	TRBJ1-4	CASKGDRVLATNEKLFF	TGTGCCAGTAAGGGGGACAGGGTGCTCGCAACTAATGAAAAACTGTTTTTT
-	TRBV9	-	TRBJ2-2	CASRAPGSPNTGELFF	TGTGCCAGCAGGGCTCCCGGATCTCCGAACACCGGGGAGCTGTTTTTT
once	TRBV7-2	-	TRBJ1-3	CASSRGPTSGNTIYF	TGTGCCAGCAGCCGCGGACCGACCTCTGGAAACACCATATATTTT
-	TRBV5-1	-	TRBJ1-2	CASSLTGRDGYTF	TGCGCCAGCAGCTTGACAGGGAGGGATGGCTACACCTTC
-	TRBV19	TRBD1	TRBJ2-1	CASSDRDFLSEQFF	TGTGCCAGTAGCGACAGGGATTTTCTGAGTGAGCAGTTCTTC
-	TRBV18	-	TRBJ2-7	CASSGLERSYEQYF	TGTGCCAGCTCAGGACTCGAACGGTCCTACGAGCAGTACTTC
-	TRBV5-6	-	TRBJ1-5	CASSPSTGNQPQHF	TGTGCCAGCAGCCCATCAACGGGCAATCAGCCCCAGCATTTT
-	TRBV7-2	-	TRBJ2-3	CASSQGWSTDTQYF	TGTGCCAGCAGCCAGGGTTGGAGCACAGATACGCAGTATTTT
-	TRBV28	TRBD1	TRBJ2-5	CASSKGQGETQYF	TGTGCCAGCAGCAAAGGACAGGGAGAGACCCAGTACTTC
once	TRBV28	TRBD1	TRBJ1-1	CASRIPGTAGNTEAFF	TGTGCCAGCAGGATACCCGGGACAGCCGGGAACACTGAAGCTTTCTTT
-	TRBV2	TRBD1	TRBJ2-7	CASDWDRGSYEQYF	TGTGCCAGCGACTGGGACAGGGGTTCCTACGAGCAGTACTTC
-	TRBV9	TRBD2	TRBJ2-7	CASSVEAGGPYEQYF	TGTGCCAGCAGCGTAGAGGCGGGAGGCCCCTACGAGCAGTACTTC
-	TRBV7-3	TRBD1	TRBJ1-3	CASSQGGSSGNTIYF	TGTGCCAGCAGCCAGGGGGGGAGCTCTGGAAACACCATATATTTT
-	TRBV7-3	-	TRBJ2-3	CASSSSGPPADTQYF	TGTGCCAGCAGCTCTTCGGGACCCCCGGCGGATACGCAGTATTTT
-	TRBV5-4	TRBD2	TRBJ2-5	CASSLRGLAEETQYF	TGTGCCAGCAGCTTGCGTGGACTAGCGGAAGAGACCCAGTACTTC
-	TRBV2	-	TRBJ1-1	CASRGYDGRGEAFF	TGTGCCAGCAGGGGATACGATGGGAGAGGTGAAGCTTTCTTT
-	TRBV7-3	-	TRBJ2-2	CASRQENTGELFF	TGTGCCAGCCGCCAAGAGAACACCGGGGAGCTGTTTTTT
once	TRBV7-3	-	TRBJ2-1	CASSLSLTMNNEQFF	TGTGCCAGCAGCTTAAGCCTGACTATGAACAATGAGCAGTTCTTC
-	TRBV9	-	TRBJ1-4	CASSVFGLEGEKLFF	TGTGCCAGCAGCGTGTTTGGGCTGGAAGGCGAAAAACTGTTTTTT
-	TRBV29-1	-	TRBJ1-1	CSVDKTDMNTEAFF	TGCAGCGTTGACAAGACAGACATGAACACTGAAGCTTTCTTT
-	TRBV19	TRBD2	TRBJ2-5	CASSTSPSLAGGPQTQYF	TGTGCCAGTAGCACCTCCCCATCACTAGCGGGAGGGCCCCAGACCCAGTACTTC
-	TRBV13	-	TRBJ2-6	CASSSRGLTSGANVLTF	TGTGCCAGCAGTTCCCGAGGCTTAACCTCTGGGGCCAACGTCCTGACTTTC
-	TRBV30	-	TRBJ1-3	CAWSVTRGSGNTIYF	TGTGCCTGGAGTGTGACCAGGGGTTCTGGAAACACCATATATTTT
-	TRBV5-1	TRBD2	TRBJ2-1	CASSFPAGRGTSGRANYNEQFF	TGCGCCAGCAGCTTCCCGGCGGGCCGAGGGACTAGCGGGAGGGCCAATTACAATGAGCAGTTCTTC
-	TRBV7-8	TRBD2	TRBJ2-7	CASSQGLAGESSSYEQYF	TGTGCCAGCAGCCAGGGACTAGCGGGGGAATCGAGCTCCTACGAGCAGTACTTC
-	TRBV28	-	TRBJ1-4	CASSPGTADREKLFF	TGTGCCAGCAGCCCAGGGACTGCCGACAGGGAAAAACTGTTTTTT
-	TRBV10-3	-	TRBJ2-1	CAARGSNEQFF	TGTGCCGCTAGGGGAAGCAATGAGCAGTTCTTC
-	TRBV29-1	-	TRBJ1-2	CSVDGVGYGYTF	TGCAGCGTTGATGGGGTCGGCTATGGCTACACCTTC
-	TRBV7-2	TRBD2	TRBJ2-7	CATSRLAGGPAIYEQYF	TGTGCCACTTCCAGACTAGCGGGAGGCCCCGCCATTTACGAGCAGTACTTC
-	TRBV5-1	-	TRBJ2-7	CASRTRGTGASSYEQYF	TGCGCCAGCAGGACCCGAGGAACGGGGGCCAGCTCCTACGAGCAGTACTTC
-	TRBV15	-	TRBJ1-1	CATSRDPVSEAFF	TGTGCCACCAGCAGAGATCCGGTCTCTGAAGCTTTCTTT